Following are 28 T cell receptor beta chains from one sample sequenced in a study of CD8+CD57+ T cells in acquired aplastic anemia. Whoever was chosen for sequencing had shown CD8+CD57+ cell expansion by flow cytometry. Profiles of TCR beta VDJ and CDR3 were generated from a genomic DNA template. MiXCR, applied by TCRdb to the reads, yields one record per CDR3 protein. The sample consists of under 500,000 distinct CDR3 sequences, approximately 32% of them appearing once. The specimen sequenced was sorted CD4+, CD8+, or CD8+CD57+ T cells (not recorded which) from PBMCs. The receptors derive from a human donor with aplastic anemia.

This clonotype was detected only once. The J gene is TRBJ1-5, the V gene TRBV7-8, with D perhaps TRBD1 (5 bases). CDR3 size: 17 residues. The germline V gene has CDR1 SGHVS and CDR2 FQNEAQ. The V end lost 8 bases, the J end lost 2 bases, and 22 bases lay between the germline ends. The CDR3 region is CASPPYARDMGNQPQHF. The DNA of the CDR3 is TGTGCCAGCCCACCATACGCCAGGGATATGGGCAATCAGCCCCAGCATTTT.

The chain joins TRBV7-2 to TRBJ2-5; TRBD1 matches 7 bases. CDR3 length: 16 residues. Germline loops: CDR1 SGHTA, CDR2 FQGNSA. V lost 0 bases to trimming and J lost 5 bases; unmatched junction nucleotides: 9. The CDR3 loop is CASSLAGTVARETQYF. CDR3 nucleotides: TGTGCCAGCAGCTTAGCCGGGACAGTGGCCCGTGAGACCCAGTACTTC.

This clonotype was seen only a few times. The chain is built from TRBV7-2 and TRBJ1-5, with no clear D. V was clipped by 3 bases and J by 3 bases, with 9 bases between them. The CDR3 extends over 14 amino acids. CDR1 SGHTA and CDR2 FQGNSA come from the germline V gene. The CDR3 here is CASSFGEYNQPQHF. As DNA, the CDR3 is TGTGCCAGCAGCTTCGGGGAGTACAATCAGCCCCAGCATTTT.

This clonotype occurred once. The chain carries TRBV20-1 and TRBJ1-1, with D perhaps matching TRBD1 (5 bases). The germline V gene encodes CDR1 DFQATT and CDR2 SNEGSKA (reference sequence). Between the trimmed V and J ends, which lost 5 bases and 2 bases, there was a span of 18 bases. The CDR3 runs 15 residues. The CDR3 loop is CSAPDGGNFNTEAFF. The CDR3 nucleotides are TGCAGTGCTCCCGATGGGGGGAATTTCAACACTGAAGCTTTCTTT.

This clonotype was counted at least ten times. The rearrangement joins TRBV5-5 to TRBJ1-6; TRBD1 matches at 7 bases. The CDR3 has 14 amino acids. Germline loops: CDR1 SGHKS, CDR2 YYEKEE (reference sequence). Germline trimming cut 4 bases from V and 7 bases from J; bases unmatched to any gene: 5. Written as DNA, the CDR3 is TGTGCCAGCAGCCCACGGACAGGCAATTCACCCCTCCACTTT. The encoded protein is CASSPRTGNSPLHF.

This clonotype turned up a few times. The chain joins TRBV6-1 to TRBJ1-4, with D tentatively TRBD1 (5 bases). This CDR3 contains 14 residues. Trimming removed 4 bases from V and 8 bases from J, with 14 bases in between. Germline CDR1 and CDR2: MNHNS and SASEGT. The CDR3 protein is CASSGDRGREKLFF. The CDR3 DNA reads as TGTGCCAGCAGTGGGGACCGTGGGCGGGAAAAACTGTTTTTT.

This clonotype showed up just a few times. The chain employs TRBV12-3 or TRBV12-4 and TRBJ1-5; possible D gene TRBD1, 6 bases. The V end was cut by 5 bases, the J end by 2 bases, with 13 bases between. CDR3 length: 15 amino acids. The CDR3 protein is CASSAPGAGNQPQHF. In DNA, the CDR3 is TGTGCCAGCAGTGCTCCAGGGGCTGGCAATCAGCCCCAGCATTTT.

In its sample, this clonotype was seen many times. The chain employs TRBV19 and TRBJ2-3, with D unresolved. Trimming shortened V by 4 bases and J by 6 bases, and 11 bases separated the two germline ends. Germline loops: CDR1 LNHDA, CDR2 SQIVND (reference sequence). CDR3 size: 13 residues. This CDR3 reads CASSSGVLDTQYF. The DNA of the CDR3 is TGTGCCAGTAGTAGTGGGGTTTTGGATACGCAGTATTTT.

This clonotype was detected a few times. The CDR3 does not end in the conserved phenylalanine or tryptophan, so this is likely a read error. V is TRBV7-9 and J is TRBJ2-7; unclear D gene. The ends were cut back, 0 bases at V and 5 bases at J, with 2 bases in the middle. From germline, CDR1 is SEHNR and CDR2 FQNEAQ (reference sequence). This CDR3 spans 11 amino acids. Here the CDR3 DNA reads TGTGCCAGCAGCTTAGCCGACGAGCAGTACTCC. The encoded protein is CASSLADEQYS.

The CDR3 loop is CASSVGAGAVYEQYF. The CDR3 DNA is TGTGCCAGCAGCGTAGGGGCGGGGGCGGTCTACGAGCAGTACTTC. The chain is built from TRBV9 and TRBJ2-7; weak D call: TRBD2 (7 bases). V was pared by 0 bases and J by 3 bases, with 13 bases between. This CDR3 has 15 amino acids. CDR1 is SGDLS and CDR2 is YYNGEE in the germline V gene. The full variable domain, completed using reference TRBV9 and TRBJ2-7, is DSGVTQTPKHLITATGQRVTLRCSPRSGDLSVYWYQQSLDQGLQFLIQYYNGEERAKGNILERFSAQQFPDLHSELNLSSLELGDSALYFCASSVGAGAVYEQYFGPGTRLTVT.

The rearrangement joins TRBV12-3 or TRBV12-4 to TRBJ2-7, with 11 positions matching TRBD2. J was trimmed by 4 bases and V by 7 bases; bases with no gene match: 6. CDR3 length equals 14 residues. The CDR3 sequence: CASTFSGGAYEQYF. The CDR3 nucleotides read TGTGCCAGCACATTTAGCGGGGGGGCTTACGAGCAGTACTTC.

The chain links TRBV10-3 to TRBJ1-6; TRBD1 is a possible D gene (6 bases). CDR3 length equals 15 residues. In germline, CDR1 is ENHRY, CDR2 SYGVKD. V lost 5 bases and J 8 bases, leaving 16 bases between the germline ends. CDR3: CAISKRQATDSPLHF. CDR3 nucleotide sequence: TGTGCCATCAGTAAACGACAGGCGACCGATTCACCCCTCCACTTT.

This clonotype has just a few counts. The CDR3 bases are TGTGCCAGCAGCTTGAGCCAGGGTCACTACGAGCAGTACTTC. Residues: CASSLSQGHYEQYF. This chain uses TRBV7-2 with TRBJ2-7; perhaps TRBD1 as D (5 bases). The V end lost 3 bases, the J end lost 3 bases, and 12 bases lay between the germline ends. The CDR3 consists of 14 residues. Looked up from germline, CDR1 is SGHTA and CDR2 is FQGNSA.

Many counts were recorded for this clonotype. V and J are TRBV7-3 and TRBJ2-5; 8 nucleotides match TRBD2. CDR3 length equals 15 residues. Per the germline V gene, CDR1 is SGHTA and CDR2 is FQGTGA. The V gene end was trimmed by 0 bases and the J gene end by 4 bases; junction bases not matched to a gene: 4. The chain's CDR3 is CASSLTSGIGETQYF. CDR3 DNA sequence: TGTGCCAGCAGCTTAACTAGCGGGATTGGAGAGACCCAGTACTTC.

This chain connects TRBV15 to TRBJ1-2; D not resolved. This CDR3 spans 14 amino acids. Trimming shortened V by 3 bases and J by 6 bases, and 14 bases separated the two germline ends. CDR1 is LNHNV, CDR2 YYDKDF, per germline (reference sequence). The CDR3 DNA follows: TGTGCCACCAGCAGTACGGGTCTCACGGATGGCTACACCTTC. Amino acids: CATSSTGLTDGYTF.

This clonotype occurred once. This chain connects TRBV7-2 to TRBJ1-2; 9 bases match TRBD1. Trimming removed 5 bases from V and 11 bases from J; junction bases left unmatched: 3. This CDR3 contains 11 residues. Germline CDR1 and CDR2: SGHTA and FQGNSA. The CDR3 protein is CASSPDRGYTF. DNA for the CDR3: TGTGCCAGCAGCCCTGACAGGGGGTACACCTTC.

This clonotype was recorded at least ten times. V usage is TRBV15 and J usage is TRBJ2-2; TRBD1 matches at 8 bases. This CDR3 is built from 16 residues. V lost 2 bases and J lost 0; bases outside the gene matches: 2. Germline CDR1 LNHNV, CDR2 YYDKDF (reference sequence). The CDR3, as DNA: TGTGCCACCAGCAGACAGACAGGGGCGAACACCGGGGAGCTGTTTTTT. Translating gives CATSRQTGANTGELFF.

CDR3 in DNA: TGTGCCAGCAGTTTTTGGACTAGAGACGAGCAGTACTTC. This encodes CASSFWTRDEQYF. The J gene is TRBJ2-7, the V gene TRBV12-3 or TRBV12-4; 7 nucleotides agree with TRBD2. CDR3 size: 13 residues. The V and J ends lost 3 bases and 5 bases, in that order; junction bases with no gene match: 4.

The V call is TRBV11-2, the J call TRBJ2-7; 9 positions match TRBD2. J was trimmed by 3 bases and V by 5 bases; bases with no gene match: 11. Germline CDR1 SGHAT, CDR2 FQNNGV. The CDR3 runs 16 residues. The CDR3, as DNA: TGTGCCAGCAGCCCCCCGTCGGGACTAGCAGGCTACGAGCAGTACTTC. Translation gives CASSPPSGLAGYEQYF.

This clonotype was found many times. The genes are TRBV11-3 and TRBJ2-7, with no clear D. This CDR3 region has 12 residues. Germline CDR1 is SGHNT and CDR2 is YENEEA. Between the trimmed V and J ends, which lost 3 bases and 5 bases, there was a span of 8 bases. The CDR3 reads CASSFETDEQYF. CDR3 sequence (DNA): TGTGCCAGCAGCTTCGAGACGGACGAGCAGTACTTC.

This clonotype has a handful of counts. The V and J genes are TRBV7-2 and TRBJ2-6; D tentatively reads TRBD1 or TRBD2 (5 bases each). V dropped 5 bases and J dropped 0 bases, with 14 bases sitting between them. The CDR3 has 17 amino acids. From germline, CDR1 is SGHTA and CDR2 FQGNSA. CDR3 coding DNA: TGTGCCAGCAGCCATTCAGGTGGGGGCTCTGGGGCCAACGTCCTGACTTTC. Translated, it gives CASSHSGGGSGANVLTF.

The chain joins TRBV4-1 to TRBJ2-7; possibly TRBD2 for D (5 bases). V was shortened by 1 base and J by 2 bases, with 12 bases between the two germline ends. Per germline, CDR1 MGHRA and CDR2 YSYEKL. The CDR3 covers 15 residues. The CDR3: CASSQVRDLTYEQYF. The CDR3 DNA reads as TGCGCCAGCAGCCAAGTCCGGGATCTAACCTACGAGCAGTACTTC.

The rearrangement joins TRBV5-4 to TRBJ2-5; D gene uncertain. V lost 6 bases and J 5 bases, leaving 20 bases between the germline ends. Germline assignment: CDR1 SGHNT and CDR2 YYREEE (reference sequence). The CDR3 runs to 15 residues. CDR3 coding DNA: TGTGCCAGCAAGGATAGGGATGCGTCAAGGGAGACCCAGTACTTC. Protein product: CASKDRDASRETQYF.

This clonotype has at least ten counts. At one end the junction does not follow the germline gene, possibly because of a read error. The chain combines TRBV20-1 with TRBJ2-7; 7 nucleotides align to TRBD2. CDR3 length: 14 residues. From germline, CDR1 is DFQATT and CDR2 SNEGSKA (reference sequence). CDR3 sequence reads: CSAPYPSGSHEQYF. The CDR3 region has the DNA TGCAGTGCACCCTATCCTAGCGGCTCCCACGAGCAGTACTTC.

This clonotype was seen only a few times. This sequence joins TRBV29-1 and TRBJ1-2, with D tentatively TRBD1 (5 bases). CDR3 length equals 14 residues. V lost 2 bases, J lost 0 bases, and 10 bases lay in between. From germline, CDR1 is SQVTM and CDR2 ANQGSEA. Here the CDR3 DNA reads TGCAGCGTTGAACAAGGACAATCTAACTATGGCTACACCTTC. It yields the protein CSVEQGQSNYGYTF.

The V gene is TRBV30, the J gene TRBJ1-2; D is unclear. Germline values: CDR1 GTSNPN, CDR2 SVGIG (reference sequence). This CDR3 spans 14 amino acids. The V and J ends lost 2 bases and 8 bases respectively, with 18 bases between them. CDR3 amino acids: CAWSPGPLSYGYTF. CDR3 DNA sequence: TGTGCCTGGAGTCCAGGACCCCTTAGTTACGGCTACACCTTC.

The chain is built from TRBV5-4 and TRBJ1-1, with 7 bases aligning to TRBD1. This CDR3 comprises 14 residues. After removal of 10 bases from V and 2 bases from J, the junction contained 11 bases not matched to a gene. Germline CDR1 is SGHNT and CDR2 is YYREEE (reference sequence). The CDR3 protein is CAWSVRQGNTEAFF. The CDR3 DNA reads TGTGCCTGGAGTGTAAGACAGGGCAACACTGAAGCTTTCTTT.

The sample holds many counts of this clonotype. This rearrangement joins TRBV2 to TRBJ1-2; D is undetermined. Germline V lookup: CDR1 SNHLY, CDR2 FYNNEI. V gave up 4 bases and J gave up 8 bases, with 14 bases separating them. This CDR3 region has 13 residues. The CDR3 protein is CASSAEILRGYTF. CDR3 nucleotides: TGTGCCAGCAGTGCTGAGATTCTGCGCGGCTACACCTTC. Looking up the rest from reference TRBV2 and TRBJ1-2 gives the full variable domain: EPEVTQTPSHQVTQMGQEVILRCVPISNHLYFYWYRQILGQKVEFLVSFYNNEISEKSEIFDDQFSVERPDGSNFTLKIRSTKLEDSAMYFCASSAEILRGYTFGSGTRLTVV.